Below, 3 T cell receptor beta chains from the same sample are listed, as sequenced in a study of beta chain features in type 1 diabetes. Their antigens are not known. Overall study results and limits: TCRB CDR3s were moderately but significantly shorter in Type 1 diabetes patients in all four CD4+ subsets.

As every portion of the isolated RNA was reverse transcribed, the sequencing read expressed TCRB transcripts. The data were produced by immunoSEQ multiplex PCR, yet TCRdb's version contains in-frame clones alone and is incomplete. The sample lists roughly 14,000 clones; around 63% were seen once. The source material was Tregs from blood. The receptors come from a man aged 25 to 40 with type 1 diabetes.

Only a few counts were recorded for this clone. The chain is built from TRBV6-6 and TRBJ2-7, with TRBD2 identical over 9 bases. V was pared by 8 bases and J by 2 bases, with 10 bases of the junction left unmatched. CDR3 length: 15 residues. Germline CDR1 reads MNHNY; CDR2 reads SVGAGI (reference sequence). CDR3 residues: CASGRGGRDTYEQYF. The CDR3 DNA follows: TGTGCCAGCGGTCGTGGCGGGAGGGACACCTACGAGCAGTACTTC.

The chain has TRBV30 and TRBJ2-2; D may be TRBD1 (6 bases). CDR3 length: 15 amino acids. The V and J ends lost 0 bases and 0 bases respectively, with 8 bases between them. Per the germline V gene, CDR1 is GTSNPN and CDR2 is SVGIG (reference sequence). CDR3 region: CAWSVQGPNTGELFF. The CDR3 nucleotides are TGTGCCTGGAGTGTACAGGGTCCGAACACCGGGGAGCTGTTTTTT.

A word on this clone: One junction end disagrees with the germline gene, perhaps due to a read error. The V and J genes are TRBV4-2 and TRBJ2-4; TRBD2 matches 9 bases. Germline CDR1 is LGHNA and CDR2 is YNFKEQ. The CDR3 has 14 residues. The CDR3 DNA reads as TGTGCCAGCAGCGAAGAAATAGCGGGGGACATTCAGTACTTC. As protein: CASSEEIAGDIQYF.